Listed below are T cell receptor beta chains from one sample, sequenced in a study of cytomegalovirus exposure and HLA in healthy donors. The assay was immunoSEQ multiplex PCR, and TCRdb's table has in-frame clones only and misses some. The table shows around 150,000 clones, with 80% to 90% occurring only once. The sequenced sample was PBMCs. These receptors came from a woman in her 30s in good health and CMV-seropositive. The CDR3 runs from the conserved cysteine through the conserved F or W. A D gene is named only where the DNA matches it firmly.

D gene | J gene | V gene | CDR3 protein
TRBD1 | TRBJ2-7 | TRBV7-9 | CASSRGQGPFYEQYF
TRBD1 | TRBJ1-6 | TRBV28 | CASSIPGTGLGSPLHF
NA | TRBJ1-1 | TRBV9 | CASSPLNQGEAFF
NA | TRBJ1-1 | TRBV6-5 | CASSSRPSGNTEAFF
NA | TRBJ1-2 | TRBV6-1 | CASSEAHDSSEGYTF
NA | TRBJ2-4 | TRBV11-1 | CASFHLGHRVNIQYF
NA | TRBJ1-5 | TRBV4-2 | CASSQGLSGYQPQHF
NA | TRBJ1-2 | TRBV9 | CASSVVPSWGYTF
TRBD2 | TRBJ2-7 | TRBV7-2 | CAGSVTSGSYEQYF
TRBD2 | TRBJ2-2 | TRBV4-2 | CASSRGEGTGELFF
TRBD1 | TRBJ1-2 | TRBV19 | CASTSSIRTGLNGYTF
TRBD2 | TRBJ2-7 | TRBV9 | CASSVATGGSEPYEQYF
TRBD2 | TRBJ2-7 | TRBV27 | CASSYSGGSSYEQYF
NA | TRBJ2-7 | TRBV4-1 | CASSHRWGGGYEQYF
NA | TRBJ2-1 | TRBV6-5 | CASSYRGGAGNEQFF
NA | TRBJ1-3 | TRBV5-6 | CASSSGLSGFGNTIYF
NA | TRBJ1-2 | TRBV15 | CATSRGNSYGYTF
NA | TRBJ1-2 | TRBV29-1 | CSVQVRNYGYTF
NA | TRBJ1-4 | TRBV27 | CASSSYDGGFNEKLFF
NA | TRBJ2-3 | TRBV5-5 | CASTLGGYTDTQYF
TRBD1 | TRBJ2-5 | TRBV30 | CAWGVRRTGGDQETQYF
NA | TRBJ2-7 | TRBV4-1 | CASSPKGGGLDEQYF
NA | TRBJ2-7 | TRBV11-2 | CASSLVQRYEQYF
NA | TRBJ1-3 | TRBV2 | CASSESHSSSGNTIYF
NA | TRBJ1-2 | TRBV19 | CASSTGHYGYTF
NA | TRBJ1-5 | TRBV6-1 | CASRVPGGIQPQHF
NA | TRBJ2-7 | TRBV7-2 | CASSLLVSSLTYEQYF
TRBD2 | TRBJ2-7 | TRBV10-3 | CAISSRLAGAYEQYF
NA | TRBJ1-3 | TRBV2 | CASRQDSGNTIYF
NA | TRBJ1-1 | TRBV15 | CATSRDLRQGKAFF
NA | TRBJ2-5 | TRBV11-2 | CASSFTGWGETQYF
TRBD1 | TRBJ1-6 | TRBV5-1 | CASSGQGSFQNSPLHF
NA | TRBJ1-4 | TRBV9 | CASSAGGGRGEKLFF
NA | TRBJ2-7 | TRBV18 | CASSPGTLATEQYF
NA | TRBJ1-5 | TRBV11-2 | CASSLGPYNRPQHF
TRBD1 | TRBJ1-2 | TRBV9 | CASSEGWGQVVGYTF
NA | TRBJ1-1 | TRBV28 | CASSPHREGTTEAFF
NA | TRBJ1-2 | TRBV27 | CASRRSRRGSDGYTF
NA | TRBJ2-1 | TRBV7-6 | CASSRARTRGGNEQFF
NA | TRBJ2-1 | TRBV10-3 | CAIRTASNEQFF
NA | TRBJ1-2 | TRBV6-6 | CASSYAGGYGYTF
NA | TRBJ2-7 | TRBV29-1 | CSVEVGGESYEQYF
TRBD2 | TRBJ2-5 | TRBV9 | CASSVSGQQETQYF
TRBD1 | TRBJ1-6 | TRBV2 | CASSENRGESPLHF
NA | TRBJ1-4 | TRBV4-3 | CASSQERTRELFF
TRBD1 | TRBJ2-2 | TRBV27 | CASSLIPWTGSGYTGELFF
NA | TRBJ1-3 | TRBV9 | CASSVNRDSFGRNTIYF
TRBD2 | TRBJ2-1 | TRBV7-2 | CASSLGSGGASNEQFF
NA | TRBJ2-7 | TRBV6-6 | CASSYPFGGTDYEQYF